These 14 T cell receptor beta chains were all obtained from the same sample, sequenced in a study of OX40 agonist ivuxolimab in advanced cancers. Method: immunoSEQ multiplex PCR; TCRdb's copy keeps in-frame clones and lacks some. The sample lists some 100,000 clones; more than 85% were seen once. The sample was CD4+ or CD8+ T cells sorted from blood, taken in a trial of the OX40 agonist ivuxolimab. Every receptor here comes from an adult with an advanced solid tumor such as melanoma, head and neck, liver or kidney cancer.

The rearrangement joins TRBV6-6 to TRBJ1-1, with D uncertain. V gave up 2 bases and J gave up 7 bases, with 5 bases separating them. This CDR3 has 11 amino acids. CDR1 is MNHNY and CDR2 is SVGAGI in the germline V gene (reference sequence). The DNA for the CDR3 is TGTGCCAGCAGTTACCAGAATGAAGCTTTCTTT. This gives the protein CASSYQNEAFF.

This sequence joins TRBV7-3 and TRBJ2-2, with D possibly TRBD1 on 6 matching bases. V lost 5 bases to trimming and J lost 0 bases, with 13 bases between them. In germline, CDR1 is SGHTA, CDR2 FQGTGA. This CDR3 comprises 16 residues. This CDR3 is CASSARQATNTGELFF. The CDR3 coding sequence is TGTGCCAGCAGCGCCCGACAGGCCACGAACACCGGGGAGCTGTTTTTT. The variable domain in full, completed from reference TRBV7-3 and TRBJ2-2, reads GAGVSQTPSNKVTEKGKYVELRCDPISGHTALYWYRQSLGQGPEFLIYFQGTGAADDSGLPNDRFFAVRPEGSVSTLKIQRTERGDSAVYLCASSARQATNTGELFFGEGSRLTVL.

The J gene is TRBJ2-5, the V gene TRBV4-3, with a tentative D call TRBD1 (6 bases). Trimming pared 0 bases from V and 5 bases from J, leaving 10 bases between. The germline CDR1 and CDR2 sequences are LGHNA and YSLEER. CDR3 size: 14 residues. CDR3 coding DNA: TGCGCCAGCAGCCAAGATACAGGGACGGAGACCCAGTACTTC. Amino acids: CASSQDTGTETQYF.

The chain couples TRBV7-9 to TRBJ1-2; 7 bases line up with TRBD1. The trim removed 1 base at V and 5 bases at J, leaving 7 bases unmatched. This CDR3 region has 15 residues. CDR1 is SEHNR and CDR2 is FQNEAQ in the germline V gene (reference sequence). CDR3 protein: CASSLEGSGGYGYTF. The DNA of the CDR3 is TGTGCCAGCAGCTTAGAGGGCTCAGGGGGATATGGCTACACCTTC.

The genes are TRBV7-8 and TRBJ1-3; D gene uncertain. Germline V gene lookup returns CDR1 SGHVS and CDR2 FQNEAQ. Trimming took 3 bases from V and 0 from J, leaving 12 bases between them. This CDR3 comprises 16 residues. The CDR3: CASSFTDIYSGNTIYF. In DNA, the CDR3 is TGTGCCAGCAGCTTCACCGACATTTACTCTGGAAACACCATATATTTT.

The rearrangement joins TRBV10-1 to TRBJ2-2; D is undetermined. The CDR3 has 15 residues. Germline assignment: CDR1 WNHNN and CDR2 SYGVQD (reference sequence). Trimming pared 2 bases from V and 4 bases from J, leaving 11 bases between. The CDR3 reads CASSEGGSGTGELFF. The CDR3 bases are TGCGCCAGCAGTGAGGGCGGTTCAGGCACCGGGGAGCTGTTTTTT.

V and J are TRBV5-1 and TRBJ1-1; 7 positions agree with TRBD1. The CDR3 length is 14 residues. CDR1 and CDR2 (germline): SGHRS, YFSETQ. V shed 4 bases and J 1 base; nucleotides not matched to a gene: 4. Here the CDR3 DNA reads TGCGCCAGCAGCCGGGACAGTCGGAACACTGAAGCTTTCTTT. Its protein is CASSRDSRNTEAFF.

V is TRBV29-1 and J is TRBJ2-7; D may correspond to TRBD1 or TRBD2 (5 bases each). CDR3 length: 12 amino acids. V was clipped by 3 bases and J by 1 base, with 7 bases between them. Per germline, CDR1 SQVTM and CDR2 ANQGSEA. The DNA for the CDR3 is TGCAGCGTTGATGAGGGGTCCTACGAGCAGTACTTC. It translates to CSVDEGSYEQYF.

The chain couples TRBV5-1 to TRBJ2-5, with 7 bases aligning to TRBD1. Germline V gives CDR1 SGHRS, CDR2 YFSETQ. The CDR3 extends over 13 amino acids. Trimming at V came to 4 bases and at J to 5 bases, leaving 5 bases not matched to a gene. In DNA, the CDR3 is TGCGCCAGCAGCCTAACAGGGGACGAGACCCAGTACTTC. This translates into CASSLTGDETQYF.

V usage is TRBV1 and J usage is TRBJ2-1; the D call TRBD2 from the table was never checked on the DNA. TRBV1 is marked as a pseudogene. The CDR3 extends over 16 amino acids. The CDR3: CTSSLWGVRSDNEQFF. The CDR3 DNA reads TGCACCAGCAGCCTTTGGGGGGTTCGGTCTGACAATGAGCAGTTCTTC.

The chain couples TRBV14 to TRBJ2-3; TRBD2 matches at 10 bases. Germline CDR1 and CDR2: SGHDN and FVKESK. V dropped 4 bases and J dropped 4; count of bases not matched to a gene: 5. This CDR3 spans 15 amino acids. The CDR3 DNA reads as TGTGCCAGCAGCCCTCTAGCGGGAGTAGCAGATACGCAGTATTTT. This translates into CASSPLAGVADTQYF.

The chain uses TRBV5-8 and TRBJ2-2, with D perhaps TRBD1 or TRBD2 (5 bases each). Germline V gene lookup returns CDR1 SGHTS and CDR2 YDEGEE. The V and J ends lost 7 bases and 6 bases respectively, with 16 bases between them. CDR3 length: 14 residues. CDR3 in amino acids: CASRLGRDPGELFF. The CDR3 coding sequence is TGTGCCAGCCGTCTGGGTCGGGACCCCGGGGAGCTGTTTTTT. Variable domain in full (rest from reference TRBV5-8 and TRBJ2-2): EAGVTQSPTHLIKTRGQQATLRCSPISGHTSVYWYQQALGLGLQFLLWYDEGEERNRGNFPPRFSGRQFPNYSSELNVNALELEDSALYLCASRLGRDPGELFFGEGSRLTVL.

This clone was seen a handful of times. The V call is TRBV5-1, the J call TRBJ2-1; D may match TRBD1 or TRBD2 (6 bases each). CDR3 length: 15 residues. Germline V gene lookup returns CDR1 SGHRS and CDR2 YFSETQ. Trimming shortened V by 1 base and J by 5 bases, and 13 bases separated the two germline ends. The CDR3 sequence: CASSLWAEGDNEQFF. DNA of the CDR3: TGCGCCAGCAGCTTGTGGGCGGAGGGGGACAATGAGCAGTTCTTC.

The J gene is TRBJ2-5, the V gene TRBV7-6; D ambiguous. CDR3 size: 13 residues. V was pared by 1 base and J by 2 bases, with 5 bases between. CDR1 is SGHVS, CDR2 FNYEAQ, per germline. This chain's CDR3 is CASSLVLQETQYF. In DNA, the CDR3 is TGTGCCAGCAGCTTAGTGCTTCAAGAGACCCAGTACTTC.